Listed below are T cell receptor beta chains from one sample, sequenced in a study of T cells in Graves' hyperthyroidism and ophthalmopathy. Each CDR3 protein gets one entry after TCRdb re-called the multiplex PCR reads with MiXCR. The sample yields roughly 520,000 distinct CDR3 sequences, roughly a quarter seen once. Sequencing used blood. These TCRs come from a woman aged 25 to 39 with Graves' ophthalmopathy. Each CDR3 is given with its conserved first and last residue. A D gene is named only where the DNA matches it firmly. The listing skips clone size in some rows; elsewhere it reads once, few, many or a size class.

d_call j_call v_call clone_size cdr3_aa cdr3_nt
- TRBJ1-2 TRBV29-1 few CSARAGWGYTF TGCAGCGCTCGTGCGGGGTGGGGCTACACCTTC
- TRBJ1-1 TRBV20-1 - CSAAGGGAEAFF TGCAGTGCCGCGGGAGGGGGGGCTGAAGCTTTCTTT
- TRBJ1-2 TRBV30 few CAYQPGADGYTF TGTGCCTACCAACCGGGGGCGGATGGCTACACCTTC
TRBD2 TRBJ2-7 TRBV30 - CAWTGAGGPYEQYF TGTGCCTGGACCGGGGCGGGAGGGCCCTACGAGCAGTACTTC
- TRBJ1-1 TRBV20-1 - CSAKVVEVNTEAFF TGCAGTGCTAAGGTGGTGGAGGTGAACACTGAAGCTTTCTTT
- TRBJ2-3 TRBV27 few CASSSLITGSGTDTQYF TGTGCCAGCTCGTCCCTTATAACAGGGTCTGGCACAGATACGCAGTATTTT
- TRBJ1-1 TRBV2 - CASQTEAFF TGTGCCAGCCAGACTGAAGCTTTCTTT
TRBD1 TRBJ1-1 TRBV10-2 many CASRGQGAPTAEAFF TGCGCCAGCAGAGGACAGGGGGCCCCCACGGCCGAAGCTTTCTTT
TRBD1 TRBJ1-1 TRBV7-9 many CASRPGTGAHTEAFF TGTGCCAGCAGGCCCGGGACAGGGGCGCACACTGAAGCTTTCTTT
TRBD1 TRBJ1-2 TRBV2 few CASRTQQRTGKSGYTF TGTGCCAGCAGGACTCAACAGCGGACAGGGAAGAGTGGCTACACCTTC
- TRBJ1-1 TRBV30 few CAWSTVGTEAFF TGTGCCTGGAGCACAGTCGGCACTGAAGCTTTCTTT
TRBD2 TRBJ2-7 TRBV12-3/TRBV12-4 - CASSPRTSGGLPREQYF TGTGCCAGCAGTCCGAGGACTAGCGGGGGTCTTCCGCGAGAGCAGTACTTC
- TRBJ2-1 TRBV29-1 - CSVERGGYNEQFF TGCAGCGTTGAACGGGGAGGCTACAATGAGCAGTTCTTC
- TRBJ2-2 TRBV2 few CASSVEGLTGELFF TGTGCCAGCAGTGTTGAGGGGCTGACCGGGGAGCTGTTTTTT
- TRBJ1-2 TRBV20-1 few CSASSRGDVYGYTF TGCAGTGCTAGTTCCAGGGGCGATGTCTATGGCTACACCTTC
TRBD1 TRBJ1-2 TRBV29-1 many CSVTDRNYGYTF TGCAGCGTCACGGACAGGAACTATGGCTACACCTTC
- TRBJ1-1 TRBV27 many CASRVLGNTEAFF TGTGCCAGCAGAGTCCTCGGGAACACTGAAGCTTTCTTT
- TRBJ2-7 TRBV6-5 - CASSLRPHAYEQYF TGTGCCAGCAGCTTACGTCCCCACGCATACGAGCAGTACTTC
- TRBJ1-1 TRBV6-5 many CASSYDRSNTEAFF TGTGCCAGCAGTTACGACAGGAGCAACACTGAAGCTTTCTTT
- TRBJ2-5 TRBV28 few CASSLWGPEQETQYF TGTGCCAGCAGTTTATGGGGACCCGAACAAGAGACCCAGTACTTC
- TRBJ1-1 TRBV4-3 many CASSQTQADTEAFF TGCGCCAGCAGCCAGACACAGGCGGACACTGAAGCTTTCTTT
TRBD1 TRBJ1-5 TRBV2 many CAGSQGVNQPQHF TGTGCCGGATCACAGGGGGTCAATCAGCCCCAGCATTTT
- TRBJ2-7 TRBV20-1 many CSASEDSLTYEQYF TGCAGTGCTAGCGAGGACAGCCTAACCTACGAGCAGTACTTC
- TRBJ2-2 TRBV19 many CASSILYTGELFF TGTGCCAGTAGTATTCTTTACACCGGGGAGCTGTTTTTT
- TRBJ1-1 TRBV7-2 - CASSPRTVAFF TGTGCCAGCAGCCCGCGGACTGTAGCTTTCTTT
- TRBJ2-7 TRBV5-1 - CASSLAGGGPTFEQYF TGCGCCAGCAGCTTGGCGGGCGGGGGCCCCACATTCGAGCAGTACTTC
TRBD1 TRBJ2-5 TRBV9 many CASSVGPTGGQETQYF TGTGCCAGCAGCGTAGGCCCCACAGGGGGACAAGAGACCCAGTACTTC
- TRBJ2-2 TRBV18 - CASSPQDYANTGELFF TGTGCCAGCTCACCTCAGGATTACGCGAACACCGGGGAGCTGTTTTTT
- TRBJ2-5 TRBV28 once CASRGGTWGTQYF TGTGCCAGCAGGGGGGGTACGTGGGGGACCCAGTACTTC
TRBD2 TRBJ2-5 TRBV7-2 - CASSLVGWGGETQYF TGTGCCAGCAGCTTAGTAGGATGGGGGGGGGAGACCCAGTACTTC
- TRBJ1-3 TRBV20-1 many CSARVVSGNTIYF TGCAGTGCTAGAGTCGTCTCTGGAAACACCATATATTTT
- TRBJ2-7 TRBV12-3/TRBV12-4 many CASSQSSYEQYF TGTGCCAGCAGCCAGAGCTCCTACGAGCAGTACTTC
TRBD2 TRBJ2-5 TRBV30 - CAWSASGGGETQYF TGTGCCTGGAGTGCTAGCGGGGGAGGCGAGACCCAGTACTTC
- TRBJ2-5 TRBV6-1 few CASSGLETRKTQYF TGTGCCAGCAGTGGCCTGGAAACGAGGAAGACCCAGTACTTC
- TRBJ2-7 TRBV29-1 - CSVGGPLRHTRKGYDQYF TGCAGCGTTGGAGGGCCTTTAAGGCATACCCGCAAAGGCTACGATCAGTACTTC